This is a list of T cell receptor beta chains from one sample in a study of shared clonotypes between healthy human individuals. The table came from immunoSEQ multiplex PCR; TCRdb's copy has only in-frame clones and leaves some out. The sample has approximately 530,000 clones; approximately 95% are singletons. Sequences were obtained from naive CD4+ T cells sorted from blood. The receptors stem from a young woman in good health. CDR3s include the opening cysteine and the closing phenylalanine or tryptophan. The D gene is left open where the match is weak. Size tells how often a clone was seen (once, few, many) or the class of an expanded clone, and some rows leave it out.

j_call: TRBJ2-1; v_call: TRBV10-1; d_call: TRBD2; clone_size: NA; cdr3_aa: CASSESVASGTNEQFF; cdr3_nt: TGCGCCAGCAGTGAGTCGGTGGCTAGCGGCACCAATGAGCAGTTCTTC
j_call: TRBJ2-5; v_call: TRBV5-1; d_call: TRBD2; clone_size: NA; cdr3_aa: CASSLPASGSRETQYF; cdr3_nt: TGCGCCAGCAGCTTGCCCGCTAGCGGGAGCAGAGAGACCCAGTACTTC
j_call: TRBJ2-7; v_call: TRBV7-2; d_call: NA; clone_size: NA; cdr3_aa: CASRGALTGVGKQYF; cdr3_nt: TGTGCCAGCAGGGGGGCACTCACTGGGGTGGGGAAGCAGTACTTC
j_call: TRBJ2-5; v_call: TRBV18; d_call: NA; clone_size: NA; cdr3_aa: CASSPRDSGAGETQYF; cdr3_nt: TGTGCCAGCTCACCACGGGACAGTGGAGCGGGGGAGACCCAGTACTTC
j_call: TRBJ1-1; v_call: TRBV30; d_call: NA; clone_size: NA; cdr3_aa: CAWSAQGSGEAFF; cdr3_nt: TGTGCCTGGAGTGCCCAGGGGTCTGGTGAAGCTTTCTTT
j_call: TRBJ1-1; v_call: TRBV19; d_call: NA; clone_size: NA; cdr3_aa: CASSMRGRGTEAFF; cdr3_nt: TGTGCCAGTAGTATGAGGGGACGGGGGACTGAAGCTTTCTTT
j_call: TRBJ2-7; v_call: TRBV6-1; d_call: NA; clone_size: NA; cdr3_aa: CASSEAGSRIRAYEQYF; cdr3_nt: TGTGCCAGCAGTGAAGCGGGCAGCCGAATTAGAGCCTACGAGCAGTACTTC
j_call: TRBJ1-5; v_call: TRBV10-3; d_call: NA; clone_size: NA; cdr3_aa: CAISESERDSGGDQPQHF; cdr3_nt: TGTGCCATCAGTGAGTCGGAGAGAGACTCCGGAGGCGATCAGCCCCAGCATTTT
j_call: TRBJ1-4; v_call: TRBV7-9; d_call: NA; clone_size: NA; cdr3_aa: CASSHNELGFEKLFF; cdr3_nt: TGTGCCAGCAGCCACAACGAGCTTGGATTTGAAAAACTGTTTTTT
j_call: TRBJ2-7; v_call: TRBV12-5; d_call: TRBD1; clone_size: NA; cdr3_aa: CASGLTIRTGSPFSYEQYF; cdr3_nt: TGTGCTAGTGGTTTGACCATCCGGACAGGGTCGCCCTTCTCCTACGAGCAGTACTTC
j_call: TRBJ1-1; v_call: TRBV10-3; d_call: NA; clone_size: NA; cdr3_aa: CAISRQGLNTEAFF; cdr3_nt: TGTGCCATCAGTCGGCAGGGGCTGAACACTGAAGCTTTCTTT
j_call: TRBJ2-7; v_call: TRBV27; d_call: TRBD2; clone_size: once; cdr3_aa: CASSGLAGAFYEQYF; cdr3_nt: TGTGCCAGCAGCGGACTAGCGGGAGCTTTTTACGAGCAGTACTTC